Below are 13 T cell receptor beta chains sequenced from a single sample in a study of T-cell memory formation after mild COVID-19. TCRdb re-derived calls from the 5' RACE reads in MiXCR, one entry per CDR3 protein. In the table there are more than 200,000 distinct CDR3 sequences, over 15% of which are singletons. Sequencing input: PBMCs or a T cell subset sorted from them (not recorded which). These receptor sequences come from a young man who had mild COVID-19 (a few samples of this study predate the infection). Cell type and time point are not known.

This clonotype was recorded many times. V gene TRBV19 combines with J gene TRBJ2-5; D possibly corresponds to TRBD2 (5 bases). The V and J ends lost 4 bases and 5 bases respectively, with 11 bases between them. CDR3 length: 13 amino acids. The germline gives CDR1 LNHDA, CDR2 SQIVND (reference sequence). CDR3 protein: CASSTTQRETQYF. The CDR3 coding sequence is TGTGCCAGTAGTACAACCCAGCGGGAGACCCAGTACTTC.

Ten or more counts support this clonotype. This chain's CDR3 is CASSDLAGELFF. The CDR3 region has the DNA TGTGCCAGCAGCGACCTAGCCGGGGAGCTGTTTTTT. This rearrangement joins TRBV7-3 to TRBJ2-2; D not resolved. Germline loops: CDR1 SGHTA, CDR2 FQGTGA. The CDR3 length is 12 residues. V lost 5 bases to trimming and J lost 6 bases, with 7 bases between them.

The V and J genes are TRBV27 and TRBJ1-2; D is unclear. Per germline, CDR1 MNHEY and CDR2 SMNVEV (reference sequence). V was pared by 3 bases and J by 8 bases, with 16 bases between. This CDR3 has 14 amino acids. CDR3 loop: CASSLHRAGYGYTF. The CDR3 region has the DNA TGTGCCAGCAGTTTGCACAGAGCCGGGTACGGCTACACCTTC.

V is TRBV24-1 and J is TRBJ1-3; no definite D call. The germline CDR1 and CDR2 sequences are KGHDR and SFDVKD. CDR3 length: 13 residues. Between the trimmed V and J ends, which lost 5 bases and 4 bases, there was a span of 8 bases. The CDR3, as DNA: TGTGCCACCAGTGCATCGTCGGGAAACACCATATATTTT. It codes for CATSASSGNTIYF.

This clonotype was recorded many times. The V call is TRBV20-1, the J call TRBJ2-5; 9 nucleotides align to TRBD2. The CDR3 totals 17 residues. Germline loops: CDR1 DFQATT, CDR2 SNEGSKA (reference sequence). After removal of 2 bases from V and 7 bases from J, the junction contained 17 bases not matched to a gene. The CDR3 loop reads CSARRDRTSAGNGTQYF. Written as DNA, the CDR3 is TGCAGTGCTAGAAGGGATCGGACTAGCGCCGGTAACGGGACCCAGTACTTC.

This clonotype was counted a few times. The chain is built from TRBV7-2 and TRBJ1-2; D unclear. The germline gives CDR1 SGHTA, CDR2 FQGNSA. The ends were cut back, 5 bases at V and 0 bases at J, with 13 bases in the middle. The CDR3 consists of 15 residues. The CDR3 DNA reads TGTGCCAGCAGCCGAGCGGCGGAAGCTAACTATGGCTACACCTTC. This gives the protein CASSRAAEANYGYTF.

This clonotype was seen a handful of times. The rearrangement uses TRBV5-6 and TRBJ2-5; 8 nucleotides line up with TRBD2. Germline V gives CDR1 SGHDT, CDR2 YYEEEE. Trimming cost V 2 bases and J 2 bases; bases outside gene matches: 11. CDR3 length: 17 amino acids. DNA of the CDR3: TGTGCCAGCAGCTTCCCTGGGAGCGGGAGAGTTCAAGAGACCCAGTACTTC. As protein: CASSFPGSGRVQETQYF.

This clonotype was observed a handful of times. The V call is TRBV25-1, the J call TRBJ1-1; D gene unclear. Per germline, CDR1 MGHDK and CDR2 SYGVNS. The CDR3 sequence is 14 residues long. V lost 1 base and J lost 4, with 10 bases in between. CDR3 region: CASSESGRSTEAFF. The CDR3 DNA reads as TGTGCCAGCAGTGAATCCGGGAGGAGCACTGAAGCTTTCTTT.

This chain connects TRBV11-2 to TRBJ1-5; D is perhaps TRBD1 (5 bases). Germline V gene lookup returns CDR1 SGHAT and CDR2 FQNNGV. The CDR3 runs to 13 residues. Deletions cut 2 bases from V and 10 bases from J, with 12 bases between. CDR3 region: CASSLSSDTPQHF. In nucleotides, the CDR3 is TGTGCCAGCAGCTTATCATCGGACACACCCCAGCATTTT. Drawing the rest from reference TRBV11-2 and TRBJ1-5, the complete variable domain is EAGVAQSPRYKIIEKRQSVAFWCNPISGHATLYWYQQILGQGPKLLIQFQNNGVVDDSQLPKDRFSAERLKGVDSTLKIQPAKLEDSAVYLCASSLSSDTPQHFGDGTRLSIL.

The V call is TRBV5-5, the J call TRBJ2-3; a weak D match, TRBD2 (5 bases). Trimming cost V 7 bases and J 2 bases, with 26 bases left between them. The CDR3 is 18 residues long. Per the germline V gene, CDR1 is SGHKS and CDR2 is YYEKEE (reference sequence). The CDR3 sequence is CASLKTGAGTTSTDTQYF. CDR3 in DNA: TGTGCCAGCCTAAAGACGGGTGCGGGTACCACTTCCACAGATACGCAGTATTTT. The full variable domain, completed using reference TRBV5-5 and TRBJ2-3, is DAGVTQSPTHLIKTRGQQVTLRCSPISGHKSVSWYQQVLGQGPQFIFQYYEKEERGRGNFPDRFSARQFPNYSSELNVNALLLGDSALYLCASLKTGAGTTSTDTQYFGPGTRLTVL.

V and J are TRBV28 and TRBJ1-2; D is unclear. The CDR3 contains 13 residues. CDR1 and CDR2 from the germline V gene are MDHEN and SYDVKM. V was trimmed by 6 bases and J by 6 bases, leaving 14 bases between them. CDR3: CASRTPARDGYTF. CDR3 in DNA: TGTGCCAGCAGGACCCCAGCAAGAGATGGCTACACCTTC.

This clonotype came up many times. This sequence joins TRBV12-5 and TRBJ2-3; 9 nucleotides line up with TRBD2. In germline, CDR1 is LGHNT, CDR2 FRNRAP. With 1 base clipped from V and 5 bases from J, the junction kept 7 bases outside the gene matches. The CDR3 length is 16 residues. The CDR3 DNA reads TGTGCTAGTGGTTTGGGCGGGGGGGCCCCCGAAGATACGCAGTATTTT. Amino acids: CASGLGGGAPEDTQYF.

The chain couples TRBV29-1 to TRBJ2-7, with D possibly TRBD1 on 6 matching bases. The length of the CDR3 is 17 residues. Trimming left V 1 base short and J 4 bases short, with 23 bases between. Germline V gene sequence: CDR1 SQVTM, CDR2 ANQGSEA. The CDR3 nucleotides are TGCAGCGTTGAAGGGCCCCCGGGACCTCAGGGGACATACGAGCAGTACGTC. It specifies CSVEGPPGPQGTYEQYV.